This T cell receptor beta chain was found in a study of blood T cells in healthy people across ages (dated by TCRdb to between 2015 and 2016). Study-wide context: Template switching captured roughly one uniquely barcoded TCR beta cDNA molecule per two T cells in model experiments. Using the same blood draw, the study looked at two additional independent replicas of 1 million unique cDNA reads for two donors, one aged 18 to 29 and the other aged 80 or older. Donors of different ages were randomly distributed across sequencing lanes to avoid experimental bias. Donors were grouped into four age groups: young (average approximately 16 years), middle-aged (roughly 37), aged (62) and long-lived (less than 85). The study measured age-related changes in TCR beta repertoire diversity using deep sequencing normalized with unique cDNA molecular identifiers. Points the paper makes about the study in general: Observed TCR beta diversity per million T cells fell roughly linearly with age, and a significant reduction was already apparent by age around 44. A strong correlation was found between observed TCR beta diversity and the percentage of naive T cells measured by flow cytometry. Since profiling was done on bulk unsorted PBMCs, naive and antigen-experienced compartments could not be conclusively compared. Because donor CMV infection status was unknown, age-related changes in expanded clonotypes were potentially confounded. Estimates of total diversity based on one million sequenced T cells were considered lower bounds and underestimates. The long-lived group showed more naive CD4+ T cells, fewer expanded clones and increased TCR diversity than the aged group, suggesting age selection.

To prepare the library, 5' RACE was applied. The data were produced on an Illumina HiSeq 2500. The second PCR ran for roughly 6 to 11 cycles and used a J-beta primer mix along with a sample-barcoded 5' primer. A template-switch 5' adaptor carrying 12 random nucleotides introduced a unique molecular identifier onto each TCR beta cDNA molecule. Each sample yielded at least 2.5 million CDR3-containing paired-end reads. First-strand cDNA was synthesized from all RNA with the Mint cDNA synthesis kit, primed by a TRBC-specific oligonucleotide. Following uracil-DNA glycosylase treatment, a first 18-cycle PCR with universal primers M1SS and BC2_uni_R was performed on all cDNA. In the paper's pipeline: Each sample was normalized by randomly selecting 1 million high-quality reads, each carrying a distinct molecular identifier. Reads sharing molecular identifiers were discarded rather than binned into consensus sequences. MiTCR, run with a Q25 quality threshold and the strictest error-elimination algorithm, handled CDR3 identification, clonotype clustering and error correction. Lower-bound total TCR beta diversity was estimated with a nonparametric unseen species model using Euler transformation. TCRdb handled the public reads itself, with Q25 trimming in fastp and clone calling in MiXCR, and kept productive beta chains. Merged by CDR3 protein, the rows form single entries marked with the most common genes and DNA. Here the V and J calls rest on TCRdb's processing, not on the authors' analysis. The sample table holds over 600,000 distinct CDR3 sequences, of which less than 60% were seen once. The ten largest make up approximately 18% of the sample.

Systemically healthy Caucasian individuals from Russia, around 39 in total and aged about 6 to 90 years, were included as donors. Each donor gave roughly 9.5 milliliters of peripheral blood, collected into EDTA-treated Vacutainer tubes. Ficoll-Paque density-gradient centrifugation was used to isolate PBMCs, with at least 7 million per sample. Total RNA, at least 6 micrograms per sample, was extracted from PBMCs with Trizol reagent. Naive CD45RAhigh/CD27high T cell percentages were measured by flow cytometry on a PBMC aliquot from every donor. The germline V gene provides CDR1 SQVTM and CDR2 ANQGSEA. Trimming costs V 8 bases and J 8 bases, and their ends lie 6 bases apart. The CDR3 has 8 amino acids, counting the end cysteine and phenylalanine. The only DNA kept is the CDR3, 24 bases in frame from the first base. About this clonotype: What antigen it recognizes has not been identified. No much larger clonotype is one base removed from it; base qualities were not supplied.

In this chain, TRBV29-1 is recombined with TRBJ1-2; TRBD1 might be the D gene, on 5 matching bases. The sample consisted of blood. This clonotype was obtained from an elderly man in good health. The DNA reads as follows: TGCAGCCCAGGGGGCTACACCTTC. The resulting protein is CSPGGYTF.